This passage covers 18 T cell receptor beta chains from one sample sequenced in a study of technical replicates of blood from several donors. The protocol was immunoSEQ multiplex PCR, while the TCRdb copy is restricted to in-frame clones and leaves out a portion. This sample has around 80,000 clones, with about 94% found just once. The sample consisted of T cells isolated from PBMCs. Receptor source: a human donor in good health.

The J gene is TRBJ1-5, the V gene TRBV9; 11 positions agree with TRBD1. The CDR3 contains 15 residues. CDR1 is SGDLS, CDR2 YYNGEE, per germline. V lost 0 bases to trimming and J lost 5 bases; unmatched junction nucleotides: 1. Written as DNA, the CDR3 is TGTGCCAGCAGCGTAGTGGGACAGGGGGATCAGCCCCAGCATTTT. Its protein is CASSVVGQGDQPQHF. Full variable domain (outside the CDR3, taken from reference TRBV9 and TRBJ1-5): DSGVTQTPKHLITATGQRVTLRCSPRSGDLSVYWYQQSLDQGLQFLIQYYNGEERAKGNILERFSAQQFPDLHSELNLSSLELGDSALYFCASSVVGQGDQPQHFGDGTRLSIL.

The rearrangement uses TRBV9 and TRBJ1-1; D not certain. The V gene lost 4 bases and the J gene lost 8 bases, with 18 bases spanning the gap. Germline CDR1 is SGDLS and CDR2 is YYNGEE. The CDR3 spans 14 residues. The CDR3 DNA reads TGTGCCAGCAGCTCCCACCTCCTTAGTTCGGAAGCTTTCTTT. This codes for CASSSHLLSSEAFF.

V gene TRBV6-5 combines with J gene TRBJ2-1, with 9 positions matching TRBD2. Trimming at V came to 7 bases and at J to 0 bases, leaving 4 bases not matched to a gene. CDR3 length: 15 amino acids. Germline CDR1 MNHEY, CDR2 SVGAGI. The CDR3 reads CASKRTSDSYNEQFF. Written as DNA, the CDR3 is TGTGCCAGCAAGAGGACTAGCGACTCCTACAATGAGCAGTTCTTC.

This clone was seen once. This chain connects TRBV7-2 to TRBJ1-2; 7 nucleotides align to TRBD1. Trimming took 4 bases from V and 7 from J; bases not matched to a gene: 15. The CDR3 extends over 16 amino acids. The germline V gene has CDR1 SGHTA and CDR2 FQGNSA. In DNA form, the CDR3 reads TGTGCCAGCAGCTCTGGGTTCTGGCAGGGGGTATCTGGCTACACCTTC. Protein: CASSSGFWQGVSGYTF.

The chain couples TRBV7-2 to TRBJ1-2; TRBD1 agrees at 9 bases. CDR3 size: 15 residues. Looked up from germline, CDR1 is SGHTA and CDR2 is FQGNSA. J was trimmed by 6 bases and V by 4 bases; bases with no gene match: 9. CDR3: CASSSNRGQGDGYTF. CDR3 coding DNA: TGTGCCAGCAGCTCTAATAGGGGACAGGGAGATGGCTACACCTTC.

J is TRBJ2-1 and V is TRBV2, with TRBD2 matching over 8 bases. The CDR3 is 15 residues long. Germline V CDR1 and CDR2: SNHLY, FYNNEI. Unmatched junction bases numbered 7, after V lost 7 bases and J lost 2 bases. CDR3 nucleotide sequence: TGTGCCAGCAATAGCGGGGAAGTCCCCTACAATGAGCAGTTCTTC. Translating gives CASNSGEVPYNEQFF.

This sequence joins TRBV18 and TRBJ1-5; TRBD1 might be the D (6 bases). The CDR3 loop spans 15 amino acids. CDR1 and CDR2 (germline): KGHSH, LQKENI. V lost 2 bases to trimming and J lost 7 bases, with 15 bases between them. In DNA form, the CDR3 reads TGTGCCAGCTCACCAAAGACAGGTTCAACCCAGCCCCAGCATTTT. It yields the protein CASSPKTGSTQPQHF. Filled out from reference TRBV18 and TRBJ1-5, the complete variable domain reads NAGVMQNPRHLVRRRGQEARLRCSPMKGHSHVYWYRQLPEEGLKFMVYLQKENIIDESGMPKERFSAEFPKEGPSILRIQQVVRGDSAAYFCASSPKTGSTQPQHFGDGTRLSIL.

The chain couples TRBV5-4 to TRBJ2-3; 9 nucleotides line up with TRBD1. CDR3 length: 16 residues. Germline V lookup: CDR1 SGHNT, CDR2 YYREEE (reference sequence). V lost 0 bases, J lost 3 bases, and 5 bases stayed unmatched. CDR3 region: CASSLARTGATDTQYF. CDR3 DNA: TGTGCCAGCAGCTTGGCGAGGACAGGGGCAACAGATACGCAGTATTTT. Full variable domain (rest looked up from reference TRBV5-4 and TRBJ2-3): ETGVTQSPTHLIKTRGQQVTLRCSSQSGHNTVSWYQQALGQGPQFIFQYYREEENGRGNFPPRFSGLQFPNYSSELNVNALELDDSALYLCASSLARTGATDTQYFGPGTRLTVL.

The V call is TRBV9, the J call TRBJ2-3, with D hard to call. The CDR3 has 12 amino acids. CDR1 is SGDLS, CDR2 YYNGEE, per germline. V was clipped by 4 bases and J by 4 bases, with 7 bases between them. The CDR3 region is CASSSTPDTQYF. The CDR3 nucleotides are TGTGCCAGCAGCTCTACTCCAGATACGCAGTATTTT.

The chain uses TRBV7-2 and TRBJ2-7; 13 bases map to TRBD2. The CDR3 contains 17 residues. V shed 2 bases, J shed 3 bases, and the junction held 7 bases outside the gene matches. Germline V CDR1 and CDR2: SGHTA, FQGNSA. The CDR3 here is CASSLTSGRAFFYEQYF. The CDR3 DNA sequence: TGTGCCAGCAGCTTAACTAGCGGGAGGGCCTTTTTCTACGAGCAGTACTTC. The complete variable domain, with remaining parts taken from reference TRBV7-2 and TRBJ2-7, reads GAGVSQSPSNKVTEKGKDVELRCDPISGHTALYWYRQSLGQGLEFLIYFQGNSAPDKSGLPSDRFSAERTGGSVSTLTIQRTQQEDSAVYLCASSLTSGRAFFYEQYFGPGTRLTVT.

This clone was seen once. The rearrangement joins TRBV19 to TRBJ1-1, with TRBD1 matching over 9 bases. This CDR3 contains 15 residues. Germline CDR1 LNHDA, CDR2 SQIVND (reference sequence). V lost 2 bases, J lost 4 bases, and 5 bases stayed unmatched. The CDR3 here is CASSIIGQGTTEAFF. In DNA, the CDR3 is TGTGCCAGTAGTATAATTGGACAGGGGACCACTGAAGCTTTCTTT.

This rearrangement joins TRBV6-1 to TRBJ2-1; D possibly corresponds to TRBD2 (6 bases). The CDR3 has 12 residues. Germline V lookup: CDR1 MNHNS, CDR2 SASEGT. Between the trimmed V and J ends, which lost 8 bases and 10 bases, there was a span of 15 bases. Here the CDR3 DNA reads TGTGCCAGCCTGGCGGAGGGCTGGGAGCAGTTCTTC. It encodes CASLAEGWEQFF.

The rearrangement links TRBV2 to TRBJ2-1, with TRBD2 matching 13 bases. The length of the CDR3 is 15 residues. V shed 7 bases, J shed 6 bases, and the junction held 6 bases outside the gene matches. From germline, CDR1 is SNHLY and CDR2 FYNNEI. CDR3 sequence reads: CASTATSGRANEQFF. CDR3 nucleotides: TGTGCCAGCACCGCCACTAGCGGGAGGGCCAATGAGCAGTTCTTC.

The DNA for the CDR3 is TGTGCCAGCAGCCCTCTAGCGGGAGGGCCTACCGAGCAGTACTTC. This codes for CASSPLAGGPTEQYF. The rearrangement uses TRBV7-2 and TRBJ2-7; 12 bases line up with TRBD2. Trimming cost V 5 bases and J 6 bases; bases outside gene matches: 8. CDR3 size: 15 residues. Germline assignment: CDR1 SGHTA and CDR2 FQGNSA.

V gene TRBV5-1 combines with J gene TRBJ2-7; 7 bases match TRBD2. Per the germline V gene, CDR1 is SGHRS and CDR2 is YFSETQ. The CDR3 covers 14 residues. Trimming took 0 bases from V and 5 from J; bases not matched to a gene: 5. This CDR3 reads CASSLGREIDEQYF. DNA for the CDR3: TGCGCCAGCAGCTTGGGGCGGGAGATCGACGAGCAGTACTTC.

The genes are TRBV7-2 and TRBJ1-5, with D possibly matching TRBD1 (6 bases). The germline V and J ends were trimmed by 5 bases and 4 bases, with 9 bases remaining between them. This CDR3 has 13 amino acids. CDR1 and CDR2 (germline): SGHTA, FQGNSA. Written as DNA, the CDR3 is TGTGCCAGCAGCAGCGACAGGAATCAGCCCCAGCATTTT. Its protein product is CASSSDRNQPQHF.

The chain couples TRBV27 to TRBJ2-3, with D maybe TRBD1 (6 bases). V was pared by 6 bases and J by 3 bases, with 10 bases between. Germline V lookup: CDR1 MNHEY, CDR2 SMNVEV (reference sequence). The CDR3 has 13 residues. The CDR3 is CASRTGWTDTQYF. CDR3 sequence (DNA): TGTGCCAGCAGAACAGGGTGGACAGATACGCAGTATTTT.

The chain is built from TRBV29-1 and TRBJ2-7, with a weak D call TRBD1 (6 bases). CDR3 size: 14 residues. The V end lost 7 bases, the J end lost 2 bases, and 18 bases lay between the germline ends. Germline V gene sequence: CDR1 SQVTM, CDR2 ANQGSEA. The CDR3: CSAGSGTNPYEQYF. CDR3 coding DNA: TGCAGCGCCGGATCCGGGACAAATCCCTACGAGCAGTACTTC.